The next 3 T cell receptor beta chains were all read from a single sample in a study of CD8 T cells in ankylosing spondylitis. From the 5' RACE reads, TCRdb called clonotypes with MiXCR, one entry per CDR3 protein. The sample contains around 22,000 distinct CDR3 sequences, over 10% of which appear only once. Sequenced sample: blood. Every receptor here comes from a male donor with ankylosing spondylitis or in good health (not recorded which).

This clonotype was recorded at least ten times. CDR3 sequence reads: CASSLASLAGQYF. The CDR3 DNA sequence: TGCGCCAGCAGCTTGGCATCACTGGCGGGACAATACTTC. This chain joins TRBV5-1 and TRBJ2-7; D might be TRBD1 or TRBD2, each matching 6 bases. Trimming pared 0 bases from V and 13 bases from J, leaving 17 bases between. The CDR3 consists of 13 residues. Germline CDR1 is SGHRS and CDR2 is YFSETQ.

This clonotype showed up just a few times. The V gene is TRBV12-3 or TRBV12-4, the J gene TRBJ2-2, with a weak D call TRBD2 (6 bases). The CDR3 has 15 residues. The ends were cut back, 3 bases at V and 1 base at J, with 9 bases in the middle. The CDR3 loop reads CASSFGSGNTGELFF. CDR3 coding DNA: TGTGCCAGCAGTTTCGGGAGCGGGAACACCGGGGAGCTGTTTTTT.

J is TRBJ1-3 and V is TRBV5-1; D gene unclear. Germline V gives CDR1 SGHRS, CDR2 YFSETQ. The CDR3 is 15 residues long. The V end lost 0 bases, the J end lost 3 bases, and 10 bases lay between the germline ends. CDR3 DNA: TGCGCCAGCAGCTTGGATGCTGGGATTGGAAACACCATATATTTT. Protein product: CASSLDAGIGNTIYF.